The subject of this entry is one T cell receptor (beta chain). Its cognate antigen has yet to be identified. No much larger clonotype is one base removed from it; base qualities were not supplied. TCRbeta CDR3 regions were amplified from genomic DNA by means of the immunoSEQ Assay, a bias-controlled multiplex PCR. From the authors' description of their analysis: The number of nucleated cells in each sample was estimated by amplification of reference gene primers within the assay. Sequence reads were collapsed and filtered to measure the absolute abundance of every unique TCRbeta CDR3 rearrangement. Productive Simpson clonality was computed per sample as the square root of Simpson's diversity index over productive rearrangements. TCRdb retrieved this table from immuneACCESS and kept in-frame rearrangements only. Not all clones are present; in checked studies, unresolved V genes account for under half, and no reason is known for the remainder. V and J calls plus clone size are reproduced from that table; the DNA served to infer D and trimming. The sample table shows about 100,000 clones, and approximately 90% are seen once. The ten largest clones capture 0.97% of the sample.

This entry comes from a study of blood T cell repertoires in COVID-19 (dated by TCRdb to the early 2020s). Describing the broader study: Samples from collaborators originated in the United States, Italy and Spain and spanned both the acute and convalescent phases of COVID-19. The sample metadata nearly always contained a de-identified subject ID, COVID-19 status, age in years and sex. The prospective study material was composed of cDNA or gDNA derived from T cells, B-cell-depleted T cells, or PBMCs. Deeply sampled blood TCRbeta repertoires from subjects exposed to, actively infected with, or recovered from COVID-19 were included in the dataset. HLA class I and class II types, where available, came from metadata supplied by the sample provider rather than from assay-based typing. The samples were drawn from two sources: the first 160 participants of the ongoing ImmuneRACE study, and 1,254 subjects contributed by 6 global collaborators. The repertoires were released in a freely available public database meant as a resource for research on the immune response to SARS-CoV-2. General study outcomes and caveats: The amount of clinical and demographic metadata varied by source and participant and was provided uncurated.

Each collaborating institution followed its own protocols to collect whole blood in K2EDTA tubes. For TCRbeta analysis, collaborator samples were shipped as frozen whole blood, as isolated PBMCs, or as DNA extracted from either sample type. CDR1 LNHDA and CDR2 SQIVND were looked up in the germline V gene (reference sequence). The CDR3 covers 16 residues, taking in both the cysteine and the phenylalanine. Of the read, only the CDR3 DNA is kept; its 48 bases are in frame from base 1. From V the trimming removes 5 bases and from J it removes 6 bases, while the gene matches leave 11 bases of the junction unaccounted for.

The receptor comes from a man between 60 and 75 years old with acute or convalescent COVID-19. Specimen: peripheral blood. Here the chain combines TRBV19 and TRBJ2-2, with 8 bases matching TRBD2. The DNA sequence is given as TGTGCCAGTAGTCCGTTAACGGGAGGGATATCCGGGGAGCTGTTTTTT. Its protein is CASSPLTGGISGELFF.